The 18 T cell receptor beta chains in this list originate from one sample, sequenced in a study of cytomegalovirus exposure and HLA in healthy donors. PCR amplification relied on 60 Vbeta primers (plus 13 Jbeta primers). Generated by immunoSEQ multiplex PCR, the TCRdb table keeps only in-frame clones and is missing some. The data contain 120,000 to 150,000 clones, approximately 79% of them singletons. The sequencing sample was made of PBMCs. These receptors originate from a female donor in good health and CMV-seronegative.

This chain links TRBV5-6 with TRBJ1-5, with TRBD1 matching over 7 bases. Germline CDR1 and CDR2: SGHDT and YYEEEE. V dropped 4 bases and J dropped 6; count of bases not matched to a gene: 10. The CDR3 spans 15 residues. CDR3 DNA: TGTGCCAGCAGCAACAGACAGGGAATGGGTCAGCCCCAGCATTTT. Its protein is CASSNRQGMGQPQHF.

V gene TRBV14 combines with J gene TRBJ2-1; 10 bases fit TRBD2. The CDR3 has 15 amino acids. Germline CDR1 reads SGHDN; CDR2 reads FVKESK. Unmatched junction bases numbered 8, after V lost 2 bases and J lost 10 bases. The CDR3 coding sequence is TGTGCCAGCAGCCAACCCGTTTTAGCGGGAGGAGAGCAGTTCTTC. Translated: CASSQPVLAGGEQFF.

This clone showed up just once. The chain links TRBV19 to TRBJ1-5; D gene uncertain. CDR3 length: 16 amino acids. The germline V gene encodes CDR1 LNHDA and CDR2 SQIVND (reference sequence). Trimming took 2 bases from V and 0 from J, leaving 11 bases between them. CDR3 sequence (DNA): TGTGCCAGTAGTATAACCGCGGGATTTAGCAATCAGCCCCAGCATTTT. This codes for CASSITAGFSNQPQHF.

The V and J genes are TRBV2 and TRBJ1-3, with TRBD1 identical over 9 bases. CDR1 and CDR2 (germline): SNHLY, FYNNEI. The CDR3 is 15 residues long. The junction had 3 bases not matched to a gene; V was cut back by 3 bases and J by 3 bases. CDR3 region: CASSEGTGFGNTIYF. The CDR3, as DNA: TGTGCCAGCAGTGAGGGGACAGGGTTTGGAAACACCATATATTTT.

V usage is TRBV6-5 and J usage is TRBJ2-7, with 9 bases matching TRBD1. The trim removed 6 bases at V and 3 bases at J, leaving 9 bases unmatched. The CDR3 extends over 15 amino acids. Germline V gene sequence: CDR1 MNHEY, CDR2 SVGAGI. The CDR3 nucleotides read TGTGCCAGCAGCATTACCGGGACAGGGAACTACGAGCAGTACTTC. Protein: CASSITGTGNYEQYF.

This chain joins TRBV5-1 and TRBJ2-3; 12 bases line up with TRBD2. V lost 0 bases to trimming and J lost 1 base; unmatched junction nucleotides: 3. Germline CDR1 reads SGHRS; CDR2 reads YFSETQ. This CDR3 has 17 amino acids. CDR3: CASSLARLAGGTDTQYF. The CDR3, as DNA: TGCGCCAGCAGCTTGGCCCGACTAGCGGGGGGCACAGATACGCAGTATTTT. The full variable domain, completed using reference TRBV5-1 and TRBJ2-3, is KAGVTQTPRYLIKTRGQQVTLSCSPISGHRSVSWYQQTPGQGLQFLFEYFSETQRNKGNFPGRFSGRQFSNSRSEMNVSTLELGDSALYLCASSLARLAGGTDTQYFGPGTRLTVL.

V and J are TRBV5-6 and TRBJ1-2, with D maybe TRBD1 (5 bases). The germline V gene has CDR1 SGHDT and CDR2 YYEEEE. V gave up 2 bases and J gave up 2 bases, with 10 bases separating them. The CDR3 is 14 residues long. CDR3 sequence reads: CASSLDRRNYGYTF. The CDR3 coding sequence is TGTGCCAGCAGCTTAGACAGAAGAAACTATGGCTACACCTTC.

The chain joins TRBV27 to TRBJ2-4; TRBD2 matches 7 bases. CDR1 and CDR2 from the germline V gene are MNHEY and SMNVEV (reference sequence). CDR3 length: 17 residues. V lost 5 bases and J lost 0; bases outside the gene matches: 10. In DNA, the CDR3 is TGTGCCAGCAGTAAAGATATCAGGGAGGGAGCCAAAAACATTCAGTACTTC. Translation: CASSKDIREGAKNIQYF.

The V and J genes are TRBV2 and TRBJ1-1; perhaps TRBD1 as D (6 bases). V lost 1 base and J lost 0, with 9 bases in between. The CDR3 loop spans 15 amino acids. Germline V CDR1 and CDR2: SNHLY, FYNNEI. This CDR3 reads CASSEEQGMNTEAFF. The CDR3 nucleotides are TGTGCCAGCAGTGAAGAACAGGGAATGAACACTGAAGCTTTCTTT.

This chain connects TRBV27 to TRBJ2-2; tentative D call: TRBD1 (6 bases). Trimming shortened V by 3 bases and J by 1 base, and 9 bases separated the two germline ends. This CDR3 has 15 residues. In germline, CDR1 is MNHEY, CDR2 SMNVEV (reference sequence). The CDR3 bases are TGTGCCAGCAGTTTGTCAGGGGTGAACACCGGGGAGCTGTTTTTT. The encoded protein is CASSLSGVNTGELFF.

The chain recombines TRBV28 with TRBJ1-2; D remains unclear. Deletions cut 4 bases from V and 4 bases from J, with 10 bases between. The length of the CDR3 is 13 residues. Germline V gene sequence: CDR1 MDHEN, CDR2 SYDVKM. In DNA form, the CDR3 reads TGTGCCAGCAGTTCCCCCCATAGCTATGGCTACACCTTC. Translation: CASSSPHSYGYTF.

This clone was seen more than once but under ten times. CDR3 DNA sequence: TGTGCCAGCCGTTTGGGGCCCTACGAGCAGTACTTC. Its translation is CASRLGPYEQYF. This chain links TRBV6-1 with TRBJ2-7, with D possibly matching TRBD1 (5 bases). Between the trimmed V and J ends, which lost 8 bases and 2 bases, there was a span of 10 bases. This CDR3 contains 12 residues. Germline V lookup: CDR1 MNHNS, CDR2 SASEGT.

V and J are TRBV29-1 and TRBJ2-7, with D perhaps matching TRBD1 (5 bases). Germline CDR1 reads SQVTM; CDR2 reads ANQGSEA. V was pared by 0 bases and J by 5 bases, with 11 bases between. This CDR3 contains 13 residues. The CDR3 reads CSVEDGRVNEQYF. The CDR3 DNA follows: TGCAGCGTTGAAGATGGCAGGGTGAACGAGCAGTACTTC.

This clone occurred once. The rearrangement joins TRBV11-2 to TRBJ2-3, with TRBD2 matching over 7 bases. CDR3 length: 15 amino acids. V was clipped by 5 bases and J by 4 bases; unmatched bases: 9. In germline, CDR1 is SGHAT, CDR2 FQNNGV. The CDR3, as DNA: TGTGCCAGCAGCACCCGGGCGGGAGTCTCAGATACGCAGTATTTT. Translated: CASSTRAGVSDTQYF.

The chain recombines TRBV5-6 with TRBJ2-3, with D possibly TRBD1 on 6 matching bases. V was cut by 4 bases and J by 5 bases, with 11 bases left in between. The CDR3 consists of 13 residues. Per germline, CDR1 SGHDT and CDR2 YYEEEE. The CDR3 bases are TGTGCCAGCAGCGCCCACAGGGAAGATACGCAGTATTTT. Translating gives CASSAHREDTQYF.

This chain links TRBV7-9 with TRBJ1-1; 9 nucleotides line up with TRBD1. Germline loops: CDR1 SEHNR, CDR2 FQNEAQ (reference sequence). The CDR3 totals 16 residues. The ends lost 2 bases at V and 0 bases at J; junction bases unmatched: 4. CDR3 sequence reads: CASSLRDRDLNTEAFF. The CDR3 DNA reads as TGTGCCAGCAGCTTAAGGGACAGGGACCTGAACACTGAAGCTTTCTTT.

V usage is TRBV5-4 and J usage is TRBJ2-6; 9 bases are shared with TRBD1. The CDR3 runs to 17 residues. Germline V gene lookup returns CDR1 SGHNT and CDR2 YYREEE (reference sequence). V lost 4 bases and J lost 1; bases outside the gene matches: 6. CDR3 region: CASSRDRVGSGANVLTF. The CDR3 DNA reads TGTGCCAGCAGCAGGGACAGGGTAGGGTCTGGGGCCAACGTCCTGACTTTC.

The rearrangement joins TRBV27 to TRBJ1-5; a weak D match, TRBD1 (5 bases). Germline loops: CDR1 MNHEY, CDR2 SMNVEV (reference sequence). The CDR3 runs 16 residues. V was pared by 2 bases and J by 1 base, with 12 bases between. The CDR3 sequence: CASSLGQGRSNQPQHF. The CDR3 DNA sequence: TGTGCCAGCAGTTTAGGGCAGGGAAGAAGCAATCAGCCCCAGCATTTT.